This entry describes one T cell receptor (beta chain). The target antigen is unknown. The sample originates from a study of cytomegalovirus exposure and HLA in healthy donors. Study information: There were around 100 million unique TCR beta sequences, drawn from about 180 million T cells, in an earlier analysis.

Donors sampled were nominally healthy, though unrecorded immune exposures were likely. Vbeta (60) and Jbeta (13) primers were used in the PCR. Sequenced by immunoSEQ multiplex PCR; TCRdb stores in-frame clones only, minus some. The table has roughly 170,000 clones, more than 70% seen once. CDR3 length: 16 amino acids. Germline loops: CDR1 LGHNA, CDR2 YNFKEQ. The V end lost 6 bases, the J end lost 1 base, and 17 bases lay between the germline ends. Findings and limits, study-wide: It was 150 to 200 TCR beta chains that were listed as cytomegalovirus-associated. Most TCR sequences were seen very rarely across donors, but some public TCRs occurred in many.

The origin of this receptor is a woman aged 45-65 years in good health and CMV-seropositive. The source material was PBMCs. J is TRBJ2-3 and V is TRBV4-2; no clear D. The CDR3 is CASSQKRVSGTDTQYF. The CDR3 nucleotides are TGTGCCAGCAGTCAAAAGCGAGTCTCAGGCACAGATACGCAGTATTTT.